This passage covers 5 T cell receptor beta chains from one sample sequenced in a study of T cell responses to AZD1222 COVID-19 vaccine. Sequencing was performed with immunoSEQ multiplex PCR; in TCRdb, only in-frame clones are kept and a portion is missing. This repertoire shows under 150,000 clones, 91% found once; its top ten account for roughly 3.1%. Sequencing used peripheral blood, obtained on day 0 of AZD1222 vaccination. Receptor source: an adult in good health.

This sequence joins TRBV6-2 or TRBV6-3 and TRBJ2-1; 8 bases map to TRBD1. Germline-derived CDR1 and CDR2 are MNHEY and SVGEGT. The CDR3 is 13 residues long. V was clipped by 6 bases and J by 9 bases; unmatched bases: 7. CDR3 region: CASSSQGGVEQFF. The CDR3 DNA sequence: TGTGCCAGCAGCTCACAGGGGGGCGTTGAGCAGTTCTTC.

The chain has TRBV28 and TRBJ1-6; D gene uncertain. The CDR3 extends over 15 amino acids. The V end lost 3 bases, the J end lost 0 bases, and 6 bases lay between the germline ends. Per germline, CDR1 MDHEN and CDR2 SYDVKM. CDR3 nucleotide sequence: TGTGCCAGCAGTTTGATTAGCTCCTATAATTCACCCCTCCACTTT. Translation gives CASSLISSYNSPLHF. Based on the CDR3 plus reference TRBV28 and TRBJ1-6, the full variable domain is DVKVTQSSRYLVKRTGEKVFLECVQDMDHENMFWYRQDPGLGLRLIYFSYDVKMKEKGDIPEGYSVSREKKERFSLILESASTNQTSMYLCASSLISSYNSPLHFGNGTRLTVT.

This clone was observed a few times. V usage is TRBV9 and J usage is TRBJ2-7, with 7 bases matching TRBD2. V trimming: 3 bases; J trimming: 9 bases; junction bases outside the gene matches: 12. Germline V gene sequence: CDR1 SGDLS, CDR2 YYNGEE. The CDR3 spans 14 residues. CDR3 amino acids: CASSARDYMSAQYF. The CDR3 DNA is TGTGCCAGCAGCGCACGGGACTACATGTCTGCGCAGTACTTC.

Concerning this clone: One end of the junction varies from germline; a read error may be responsible. The CDR3, as DNA: TGTGCCAGCAGAGAAGGGGGACAGCGCATCAATCAGCCCCAGCATTTT. This gives the protein CASREGGQRINQPQHF. The genes are TRBV6-1 and TRBJ1-5, with 7 bases that match TRBD1. The CDR3 consists of 16 residues. Germline V gene sequence: CDR1 MNHNS, CDR2 SASEGT.

This chain uses TRBV19 with TRBJ1-5; TRBD1 is a possible D gene (6 bases). Deletions cut 5 bases from V and 3 bases from J, with 14 bases between. The germline gives CDR1 LNHDA, CDR2 SQIVND (reference sequence). This CDR3 comprises 15 residues. The CDR3 sequence is CASSPGTQINQPQHF. CDR3 DNA sequence: TGTGCCAGTAGTCCGGGGACACAAATCAATCAGCCCCAGCATTTT.